Below, 25 T cell receptor beta chains from the same sample are listed, as sequenced in a study of blood T cell repertoires in COVID-19. This table comes from immunoSEQ multiplex PCR, and its TCRdb copy is limited to in-frame clones, with some not included. Among 150,000 to 200,000 clones listed, 77% were seen once. Sequenced input: peripheral blood. All receptors derive from a man in his 70s with acute or convalescent COVID-19.

This rearrangement joins TRBV6-5 to TRBJ2-1; possible D gene TRBD2, 5 bases. The germline gives CDR1 MNHEY, CDR2 SVGAGI. V was shortened by 0 bases and J by 8 bases, with 11 bases between the two germline ends. The CDR3 consists of 14 residues. The DNA of the CDR3 is TGTGCCAGCAGTTACTCCAGCGGAGGCGATGAGCAGTTCTTC. Its translation: CASSYSSGGDEQFF.

The chain carries TRBV27 and TRBJ2-2; possibly TRBD1 for D (6 bases). Germline V lookup: CDR1 MNHEY, CDR2 SMNVEV (reference sequence). This CDR3 spans 18 amino acids. Between the trimmed V and J ends, which lost 2 bases and 0 bases, there was a span of 16 bases. This CDR3 reads CASSLASPGHTNTGELFF. The DNA of the CDR3 is TGTGCCAGCAGTTTAGCCTCGCCGGGACATACGAACACCGGGGAGCTGTTTTTT.

This clone came up a few times. This chain links TRBV29-1 with TRBJ2-7, with D tentatively TRBD2 (7 bases). The CDR3 spans 13 residues. Germline V CDR1 and CDR2: SQVTM, ANQGSEA. Between the trimmed V and J ends, which lost 2 bases and 5 bases, there was a span of 13 bases. CDR3: CSVESAGADEQYF. The CDR3 nucleotides are TGCAGCGTTGAATCGGCGGGGGCAGACGAGCAGTACTTC.

This sequence joins TRBV18 and TRBJ2-6; a weak D match, TRBD1 (5 bases). The germline V gene encodes CDR1 KGHSH and CDR2 LQKENI. V lost 0 bases to trimming and J lost 0 bases, with 9 bases between them. The CDR3 sequence is 17 residues long. The CDR3 DNA follows: TGTGCCAGCTCACCACCGAGACAGACCTCTGGGGCCAACGTCCTGACTTTC. Translating it yields CASSPPRQTSGANVLTF.

This clone showed up just once. The J gene is TRBJ1-2, the V gene TRBV18; 7 bases line up with TRBD1. J lost 3 bases, V lost 3 bases, and 7 bases had no gene match. The germline V gene encodes CDR1 KGHSH and CDR2 LQKENI. This CDR3 has 15 amino acids. CDR3 residues: CASSPRQGGDYGYTF. The DNA for the CDR3 is TGTGCCAGCTCACCCCGACAGGGCGGGGACTATGGCTACACCTTC.

CDR3 nucleotides: TGTGCCATCAGTGTATCTTTGCGGGGGGAGTTGGAGACCCAGTACTTC. This gives the protein CAISVSLRGELETQYF. The chain has TRBV10-3 and TRBJ2-5; 8 bases match TRBD2. V was clipped by 4 bases and J by 5 bases; unmatched bases: 12. Per germline, CDR1 ENHRY and CDR2 SYGVKD. This CDR3 is built from 16 residues.

This clone has only a few counts. This rearrangement joins TRBV11-3 to TRBJ1-1, with 8 positions matching TRBD1. Germline trimming cut 5 bases from V and 7 bases from J; bases unmatched to any gene: 12. The CDR3 consists of 15 residues. Germline CDR1 is SGHNT and CDR2 is YENEEA. This CDR3 reads CASSPLARGRNEAFF. Here the CDR3 DNA reads TGTGCCAGCAGCCCCCTCGCCAGGGGGCGTAATGAAGCTTTCTTT.

The chain uses TRBV19 and TRBJ1-4; D ambiguous. Germline CDR1 and CDR2: LNHDA and SQIVND (reference sequence). The CDR3 has 15 amino acids. V was cut by 0 bases and J by 14 bases, with 19 bases left in between. CDR3 DNA sequence: TGTGCCAGTAGTATAGATTGGCAGCCGGGTACGGGTCTGTTTTTT. Protein: CASSIDWQPGTGLFF.

The V gene is TRBV27, the J gene TRBJ2-3; D is unresolved. The CDR3 runs 15 residues. The V gene lost 5 bases and the J gene lost 1 base, with 13 bases spanning the gap. Germline CDR1 is MNHEY and CDR2 is SMNVEV (reference sequence). The CDR3 DNA reads TGTGCCAGCAGTCAGGTGGGTGGTGGCACAGATACGCAGTATTTT. This sequence encodes CASSQVGGGTDTQYF.

J is TRBJ2-7 and V is TRBV6-6; a weak D match, TRBD1 (7 bases). The CDR3 totals 14 residues. Germline V gene lookup returns CDR1 MNHNY and CDR2 SVGAGI (reference sequence). V lost 6 bases and J 2 bases, leaving 14 bases between the germline ends. The CDR3 reads CASSTPGGTYEQYF. In DNA, the CDR3 is TGTGCCAGCAGCACCCCAGGGGGGACCTACGAGCAGTACTTC.

The chain combines TRBV25-1 with TRBJ1-5; 9 bases fit TRBD1. Trimming took 6 bases from V and 3 from J; bases not matched to a gene: 3. The CDR3 covers 14 residues. Per the germline V gene, CDR1 is MGHDK and CDR2 is SYGVNS. CDR3 nucleotides: TGTGCCAGCAGGGACAGGGGTTACAATCAGCCCCAGCATTTT. This encodes CASRDRGYNQPQHF.

CDR3 loop: CASGFLRGHEQFF. The CDR3 DNA is TGTGCCAGCGGATTTCTCCGCGGCCATGAGCAGTTCTTC. This chain joins TRBV12-3 or TRBV12-4 and TRBJ2-1; D gene uncertain. This CDR3 region has 13 residues. V was shortened by 8 bases and J by 8 bases, with 16 bases between the two germline ends.

This clone was picked up a small number of times. Here the CDR3 DNA reads TGTGCCAGCAGAGATTCGGACGGACTTAACTATGGCTACACCTTC. It codes for CASRDSDGLNYGYTF. The chain carries TRBV6-5 and TRBJ1-2; D uncertain. Germline CDR1 is MNHEY and CDR2 is SVGAGI. The ends were cut back, 6 bases at V and 1 base at J, with 15 bases in the middle. This CDR3 has 15 residues.

The sample holds a few counts of this clone. This chain links TRBV7-9 with TRBJ2-7; 8 bases agree with TRBD1. Germline V gives CDR1 SEHNR, CDR2 FQNEAQ (reference sequence). The CDR3 has 14 residues. V trimming: 5 bases; J trimming: 4 bases; junction bases outside the gene matches: 7. CDR3 protein: CASSRGTGTYEQYF. CDR3 nucleotide sequence: TGTGCCAGCAGCCGTGGGACAGGCACGTACGAGCAGTACTTC.

The chain carries TRBV2 and TRBJ2-3; 10 positions agree with TRBD2. Germline-derived CDR1 and CDR2 are SNHLY and FYNNEI. V dropped 5 bases and J dropped 1; count of bases not matched to a gene: 3. The length of the CDR3 is 15 residues. CDR3 nucleotides: TGTGCCAGCAGTAGCGGGGGGGGCGGCACAGATACGCAGTATTTT. As protein: CASSSGGGGTDTQYF.

This clone was picked up a small number of times. The gene calls are TRBV14 and TRBJ2-1; 9 bases align to TRBD1. The CDR3 length is 13 residues. The V gene's germline CDR1 is SGHDN and CDR2 FVKESK. The V gene end was trimmed by 5 bases and the J gene end by 9 bases; junction bases not matched to a gene: 5. The CDR3 sequence: CASSTTGGTEQFF. CDR3 nucleotide sequence: TGTGCCAGCAGCACTACAGGGGGCACTGAGCAGTTCTTC.

This clone was counted a single time. V usage is TRBV11-1 and J usage is TRBJ2-7; D might be TRBD1 (5 bases). This CDR3 contains 15 residues. Germline V lookup: CDR1 SGHAT, CDR2 FQDESV (reference sequence). The V and J ends lost 1 base and 1 base respectively, with 11 bases between them. The chain's CDR3 is CASSLVQASSYEQYF. DNA of the CDR3: TGTGCCAGCAGCTTAGTACAGGCTTCATCCTACGAGCAGTACTTC. Full variable domain (rest looked up from reference TRBV11-1 and TRBJ2-7): EAEVAQSPRYKITEKSQAVAFWCDPISGHATLYWYRQILGQGPELLVQFQDESVVDDSQLPKDRFSAERLKGVDSTLKIQPAELGDSAMYLCASSLVQASSYEQYFGPGTRLTVT.

V and J are TRBV7-3 and TRBJ2-2; 10 positions match TRBD2. The CDR3 covers 17 residues. The V segment lost 2 bases and the J segment 1 base; nucleotides outside the gene matches: 4. Germline V gene data show CDR1 as SGHTA and CDR2 as FQGTGA. The CDR3 DNA reads TGTGCCAGCAGCTTACGTGCTAGCGGGAGGAACACCGGGGAGCTGTTTTTT. Translation gives CASSLRASGRNTGELFF. The complete variable domain, with remaining parts taken from reference TRBV7-3 and TRBJ2-2, reads GAGVSQTPSNKVTEKGKYVELRCDPISGHTALYWYRQSLGQGPEFLIYFQGTGAADDSGLPNDRFFAVRPEGSVSTLKIQRTERGDSAVYLCASSLRASGRNTGELFFGEGSRLTVL.

The rearrangement joins TRBV6-5 to TRBJ1-4, with 9 bases matching TRBD1. CDR1 and CDR2 (germline): MNHEY, SVGAGI. The CDR3 is 15 amino acids. Trimming took 1 base from V and 5 from J; bases not matched to a gene: 2. The CDR3 sequence is CASSYLGTGNEKLFF. CDR3 coding DNA: TGTGCCAGCAGTTACTTGGGGACAGGGAATGAAAAACTGTTTTTT.

The CDR3 DNA sequence: TGTGCCAGCAGCCCAGAGCCGGGACTAGCACGGAATGAGCAGTTCTTC. Translation gives CASSPEPGLARNEQFF. This rearrangement joins TRBV7-7 to TRBJ2-1; TRBD2 matches at 9 bases. V lost 5 bases and J lost 7; bases outside the gene matches: 12. The CDR3 is 16 residues long. Looked up from germline, CDR1 is SSHAT and CDR2 is FNYEAQ (reference sequence).

The rearrangement links TRBV5-4 to TRBJ2-3, with 9 bases matching TRBD1. The germline V gene has CDR1 SGHNT and CDR2 YYREEE (reference sequence). After removal of 2 bases from V and 4 bases from J, the junction contained 2 bases not matched to a gene. The CDR3 length is 14 residues. Written as DNA, the CDR3 is TGTGCCAGCAGCTTACAGGGGGCCGCAGATACGCAGTATTTT. Encoded protein: CASSLQGAADTQYF.

V gene TRBV28 combines with J gene TRBJ2-2; no reliable D call. CDR3 length: 12 amino acids. V shed 4 bases and J shed 9 bases, with 9 bases lying between them. Per the germline V gene, CDR1 is MDHEN and CDR2 is SYDVKM. CDR3 loop: CASSSLRWELFF. The CDR3 coding sequence is TGTGCCAGCAGTTCCCTCCGGTGGGAGCTGTTTTTT.

The chain is built from TRBV21-1 and TRBJ1-3; the tabulated D call, TRBD1, remains unverified against the DNA. TRBV21-1 is a recognized pseudogene. The CDR3 extends over 14 amino acids. The CDR3: CASTWTGNGNTIYF. CDR3 sequence (DNA): TGTGCCAGCACCTGGACAGGGAACGGAAACACCATATATTTT.

This clone came up once. The V gene is TRBV25-1, the J gene TRBJ1-1; 7 bases line up with TRBD1. From germline, CDR1 is MGHDK and CDR2 SYGVNS. The CDR3 covers 16 residues. Germline trimming cut 2 bases from V and 0 bases from J; bases unmatched to any gene: 6. CDR3 in amino acids: CASSEGDRYMNTEAFF. The DNA of the CDR3 is TGTGCCAGCAGTGAAGGGGACAGATACATGAACACTGAAGCTTTCTTT. Full variable domain (missing parts from reference TRBV25-1 and TRBJ1-1): EADIYQTPRYLVIGTGKKITLECSQTMGHDKMYWYQQDPGMELHLIHYSYGVNSTEKGDLSSESTVSRIRTEHFPLTLESARPSHTSQYLCASSEGDRYMNTEAFFGQGTRLTVV.

This chain joins TRBV28 and TRBJ1-1; tentative D call: TRBD1 (6 bases). The CDR3 covers 16 residues. V gave up 6 bases and J gave up 5 bases, with 22 bases separating them. Germline-derived CDR1 and CDR2 are MDHEN and SYDVKM. Written as DNA, the CDR3 is TGTGCCAGCAGCTCGGGTCAGAGGGGGATTGCTACTGAAGCTTTCTTT. Its translation: CASSSGQRGIATEAFF.